These T cell receptor beta chains were read from a single sample in a study of shared clonotypes between healthy human individuals. Produced via immunoSEQ multiplex PCR; TCRdb's table is partial and in-frame only. Here the sample spans approximately 1,000,000 clones, about 84% being singletons. Sequenced material: memory CD4+ T cells from PBMCs. All receptors come from a man younger than 30 in good health. Some clones in this sample may be carry-over from other donors' samples. Each CDR3 is given with its conserved first and last residue. A D gene is named only where the DNA matches it firmly. Not every row has a clone size; where given, it reads once, few, many or a size class.

D: -; length: 16; J: TRBJ2-2; size: -; V: TRBV9; DNA: TGTGCCAGCAGCCCTCAGGGACTTGACGGCACCGGGGAGCTGTTTTTT; CDR3: CASSPQGLDGTGELFF
D: -; length: 13; J: TRBJ1-1; size: -; V: TRBV30; DNA: TGTGCCTGGAGTGGGGGAGTGAACACTGAAGCTTTCTTT; CDR3: CAWSGGVNTEAFF
D: -; length: 14; J: TRBJ1-1; size: many; V: TRBV11-2; DNA: TGTGCCAGCAGCTCCTCAGTCTACCGAACTGAAGCTTTCTTT; CDR3: CASSSSVYRTEAFF
D: -; length: 13; J: TRBJ1-2; size: -; V: TRBV19; DNA: TGTGCCACCTCATTAGGAGGGGGGGTCGGCTACACCTTC; CDR3: CATSLGGGVGYTF
D: -; length: 15; J: TRBJ1-1; size: -; V: TRBV6-5; DNA: TGTGCCAGCAGTTACTGGCCGCAGGGTGACACTGAAGCTTTCTTT; CDR3: CASSYWPQGDTEAFF
D: -; length: 14; J: TRBJ2-3; size: once; V: TRBV19; DNA: TGTGCCAGTAGTATAGCGGCTAGCACAGATGCGCAGTATTTT; CDR3: CASSIAASTDAQYF
D: TRBD2; length: 16; J: TRBJ2-2; size: -; V: TRBV10-1; DNA: TGCGCCAGCAGTGAGTCACGGAGCGGGAGTGCCGGGGAGCTGTTTTTT; CDR3: CASSESRSGSAGELFF
D: -; length: 13; J: TRBJ1-1; size: -; V: TRBV29-1; DNA: TGCAGCGTAAGGGAACCCCTGCATACTGAAGCTTTCTTT; CDR3: CSVREPLHTEAFF
D: -; length: 15; J: TRBJ2-1; size: -; V: TRBV7-9; DNA: TGTGCCAGCAGCTTAGTCTTCGTAGACGACAATGAGCAGTTCTTC; CDR3: CASSLVFVDDNEQFF
D: TRBD2; length: 15; J: TRBJ2-1; size: -; V: TRBV2; DNA: TGTGCCAGCAGTGAAGGGCTAGCGGATTACAATGAGCAGTTCTTC; CDR3: CASSEGLADYNEQFF
D: -; length: 12; J: TRBJ1-1; size: -; V: TRBV6-5; DNA: TGTGCCAGCAGTTCCACTAGGGGGGGAGCTTTCTTT; CDR3: CASSSTRGGAFF
D: -; length: 15; J: TRBJ2-5; size: few; V: TRBV5-6; DNA: TGTGCCAGCAGCCCTGTGGGCAGGGTGCAAGAGACCCAGTACTTC; CDR3: CASSPVGRVQETQYF
D: -; length: 13; J: TRBJ1-2; size: -; V: TRBV27; DNA: TGTGCCAGCAGTTTGCATGTTTTGGGTGGCTACACCTTC; CDR3: CASSLHVLGGYTF
D: -; length: 15; J: TRBJ1-4; size: many; V: TRBV10-3; DNA: TGTGCCATCAGTGAGTCTCTCGGGGGCAGGGAAAAACTGTTTTTT; CDR3: CAISESLGGREKLFF
D: -; length: 15; J: TRBJ2-3; size: -; V: TRBV27; DNA: TGTGCCAGCAGGGACGCATCAGGGGCCACAGATACGCAGTATTTT; CDR3: CASRDASGATDTQYF
D: -; length: 13; J: TRBJ2-7; size: -; V: TRBV5-4; DNA: TGTGCCAGCAGCTCCGAGGTTGGGCGCGAGCAGTACTTC; CDR3: CASSSEVGREQYF
D: -; length: 14; J: TRBJ2-7; size: -; V: TRBV19; DNA: TGTGCCAGTAGTATGGCGGGATATTCCTACGAGCAGTACTTC; CDR3: CASSMAGYSYEQYF
D: -; length: 14; J: TRBJ1-4; size: -; V: TRBV6-5; DNA: TGTGCCAGTTACAGGGAAGGAACTAATGAAAAACTGTTTTTT; CDR3: CASYREGTNEKLFF
D: TRBD2; length: 16; J: TRBJ2-7; size: few; V: TRBV9; DNA: TGTGCCAGCAGCGTAGACCTAATAGCGGGCGCCTACGAGCAGTACTTC; CDR3: CASSVDLIAGAYEQYF
D: -; length: 11; J: TRBJ2-3; size: -; V: TRBV20-1; DNA: TGCAGTGCTACGCGGTCAGATACGCAGTATTTT; CDR3: CSATRSDTQYF
D: -; length: 14; J: TRBJ1-5; size: -; V: TRBV6-6; DNA: TGTGCCAGCAGTCTCAGGGTTGGCAATCAGCCCCAGCATTTT; CDR3: CASSLRVGNQPQHF
D: -; length: 14; J: TRBJ1-5; size: -; V: TRBV2; DNA: TGTGCCAGCAGTTTAGACCTGGGGCGAATGGCCCAGCATTTT; CDR3: CASSLDLGRMAQHF
D: -; length: 14; J: TRBJ2-5; size: -; V: TRBV7-2; DNA: TGTGCCAGCAGCTCCCTGATGGATAGGGAGACCCAGTACTTC; CDR3: CASSSLMDRETQYF
D: TRBD1; length: 13; J: TRBJ1-1; size: -; V: TRBV10-3; DNA: TGTGCCATCAAAGGACAGGGGGCGGCTGAAGCTTTCTTT; CDR3: CAIKGQGAAEAFF
D: TRBD2; length: 14; J: TRBJ2-1; size: -; V: TRBV4-3; DNA: TGCGCCAGCAGCCAACAGTCTAGCGGGAGGGGACAGTTCTTC; CDR3: CASSQQSSGRGQFF
D: -; length: 16; J: TRBJ2-1; size: -; V: TRBV5-1; DNA: TGCGCCAGCAGCTCCTCCGGGACTCTCGCCTACAATGAGCAGTTCTTC; CDR3: CASSSSGTLAYNEQFF
D: TRBD2; length: 14; J: TRBJ2-1; size: -; V: TRBV6-1; DNA: TGTGCCATCGCGACTAGCGCGATTCTCAATGAGCAGTTCTTC; CDR3: CAIATSAILNEQFF
D: -; length: 15; J: TRBJ1-3; size: -; V: TRBV18; DNA: TGTGCCAGCTCACCACAGGGCGACTCTGGAAACACCATATATTTT; CDR3: CASSPQGDSGNTIYF
D: -; length: 17; J: TRBJ1-5; size: once; V: TRBV4-1; DNA: TGCGCCAGCAGCCAAGTAGATCTGGGGCTTGGCAATCAGCCCCAGCATTTT; CDR3: CASSQVDLGLGNQPQHF
D: -; length: 18; J: TRBJ2-7; size: few; V: TRBV27; DNA: TGTGCCAGCAGTTTAAGGGGTCGCCAGGGGAGAGGAACCTACGAGCAGTACTTC; CDR3: CASSLRGRQGRGTYEQYF
D: -; length: 15; J: TRBJ1-5; size: -; V: TRBV10-3; DNA: TGTGCCATCAGTGGGACAGCTGGTAGCAATCAGCCCCAGCATTTT; CDR3: CAISGTAGSNQPQHF
D: TRBD2; length: 16; J: TRBJ2-2; size: -; V: TRBV11-2; DNA: TGTGCCAGCAGCTTACTTAGCGGGAGTTTGACCGGGGAGCTGTTTTTT; CDR3: CASSLLSGSLTGELFF
D: TRBD1; length: 16; J: TRBJ1-1; size: -; V: TRBV5-4; DNA: TGTGCCAGCAGGTTGGGGACAGGGGGCATGAACACTGAAGCTTTCTTT; CDR3: CASRLGTGGMNTEAFF
D: -; length: 14; J: TRBJ1-4; size: -; V: TRBV30; DNA: TGTGCCTGGGTACCGTGGGGAACTAATGAAAAACTGTTTTTT; CDR3: CAWVPWGTNEKLFF